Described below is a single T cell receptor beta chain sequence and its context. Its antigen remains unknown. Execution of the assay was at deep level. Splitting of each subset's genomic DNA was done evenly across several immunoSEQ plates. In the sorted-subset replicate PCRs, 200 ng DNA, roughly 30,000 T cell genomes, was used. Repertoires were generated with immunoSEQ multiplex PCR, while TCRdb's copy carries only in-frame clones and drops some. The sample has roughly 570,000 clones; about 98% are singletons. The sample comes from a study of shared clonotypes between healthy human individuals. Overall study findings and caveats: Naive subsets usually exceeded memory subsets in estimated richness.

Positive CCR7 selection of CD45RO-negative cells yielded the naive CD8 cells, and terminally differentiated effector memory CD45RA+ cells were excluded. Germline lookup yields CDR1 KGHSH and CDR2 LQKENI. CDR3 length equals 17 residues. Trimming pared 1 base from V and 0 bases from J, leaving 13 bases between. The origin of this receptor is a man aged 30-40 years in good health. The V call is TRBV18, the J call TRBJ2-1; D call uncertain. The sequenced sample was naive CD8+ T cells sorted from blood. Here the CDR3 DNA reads TGTGCCAGCTCACCACAAGCTTTGTCGAGCTCCTACAATGAGCAGTTCTTC. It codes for CASSPQALSSSYNEQFF.